One and the same sample provided the 11 T cell receptor beta chains below, sequenced in a study of cytomegalovirus exposure and HLA in healthy donors. PCR used 60 Vbeta primers and 13 Jbeta primers. Profiling relied on immunoSEQ multiplex PCR, and the TCRdb table lists in-frame clones only, not all of them. The data show about 140,000 clones, with just under 85% seen just once and 1.4% held by the top ten. The sample consisted of PBMCs. The receptors here all came from a man under 40 in good health and CMV-seropositive.

V and J are TRBV4-1 and TRBJ2-7; D unclear. This CDR3 has 15 amino acids. CDR1 is MGHRA and CDR2 is YSYEKL in the germline V gene. V lost 4 bases and J 7 bases, leaving 20 bases between the germline ends. CDR3 region: CASSPNVPRTEEQYF. The CDR3 DNA sequence: TGCGCCAGCAGCCCGAATGTCCCCCGAACTGAGGAGCAGTACTTC.

This clone was recorded once. The CDR3 sequence is CASSQVGGAPGELFF. The CDR3 DNA follows: TGTGCCAGCAGCCAAGTAGGGGGCGCCCCCGGGGAGCTGTTTTTT. The chain employs TRBV2 and TRBJ2-2; 7 nucleotides agree with TRBD1. Germline loops: CDR1 SNHLY, CDR2 FYNNEI. The CDR3 spans 15 residues. V lost 6 bases and J lost 6; bases outside the gene matches: 10.

The rearrangement links TRBV6-6 to TRBJ1-2, with a possible D match to TRBD1 (5 bases). The CDR3 covers 15 residues. Germline CDR1 is MNHNY and CDR2 is SVGAGI (reference sequence). V lost 8 bases, J lost 8 bases, and 24 bases lay in between. The CDR3 region has the DNA TGTGCCAGCTGCTCTGGGCAGGGAGGGTCAGGCGGCTACACCTTC. It yields the protein CASCSGQGGSGGYTF.

This chain links TRBV19 with TRBJ2-1, with 10 bases that match TRBD1. This CDR3 comprises 14 residues. V dropped 10 bases and J dropped 7; count of bases not matched to a gene: 10. CDR1 LNHDA and CDR2 SQIVND come from the germline V gene (reference sequence). CDR3 in amino acids: CATLDRGIGNEQFF. The CDR3, as DNA: TGTGCCACCTTGGACAGGGGGATAGGAAATGAGCAGTTCTTC.

This clone is a singleton in its sample. The chain uses TRBV6-6 and TRBJ1-5, with D possibly matching TRBD1 (6 bases). The CDR3 extends over 16 amino acids. Germline V CDR1 and CDR2: MNHNY, SVGAGI (reference sequence). V lost 2 bases, J lost 6 bases, and 17 bases lay in between. As DNA, the CDR3 is TGTGCCAGCAGTTACGGTGCCTGGGGGCCGAGTCAGCCCCAGCATTTT. Translated: CASSYGAWGPSQPQHF.

The rearrangement links TRBV7-9 to TRBJ1-3; tentatively, D is TRBD1 (6 bases). Germline loops: CDR1 SEHNR, CDR2 FQNEAQ (reference sequence). The ends were cut back, 5 bases at V and 4 bases at J, with 12 bases in the middle. The CDR3 runs to 14 residues. The CDR3 region is CASSPGVVGNTIYF. Here the CDR3 DNA reads TGTGCCAGCAGCCCAGGGGTTGTCGGAAACACCATATATTTT.

This clone was observed a single time. Other nucleotide sequences from this sample produce the same CDR3. The rearrangement uses TRBV28 and TRBJ2-7; 9 bases fit TRBD1. CDR1 MDHEN and CDR2 SYDVKM come from the germline V gene. V lost 5 bases, J lost 2 bases, and 4 bases stayed unmatched. There are 14 residues in the CDR3. CDR3 loop: CASSPGQGAYEQYF. In DNA form, the CDR3 reads TGTGCCAGCAGTCCGGGACAGGGCGCCTACGAGCAGTACTTC.

The chain couples TRBV19 to TRBJ1-2, with D unclear. CDR1 is LNHDA, CDR2 SQIVND, per germline (reference sequence). Trimming took off 5 bases at V and 4 bases at J, with 11 bases between the two ends. CDR3 size: 13 residues. Written as DNA, the CDR3 is TGTGCCAGTAGTCCTGGTAGATCCTATGGCTACACCTTC. This translates into CASSPGRSYGYTF.

The chain couples TRBV19 to TRBJ2-3; the match to TRBD2 covers 9 bases. Germline V gives CDR1 LNHDA, CDR2 SQIVND (reference sequence). After removal of 9 bases from V and 6 bases from J, the junction contained 10 bases not matched to a gene. This CDR3 comprises 14 residues. The CDR3 spells CASAVGSGSDTQYF. The CDR3 DNA reads as TGTGCCAGCGCCGTGGGTAGCGGGAGCGATACGCAGTATTTT.

This chain connects TRBV10-3 to TRBJ1-2, with D hard to call. Looked up from germline, CDR1 is ENHRY and CDR2 is SYGVKD. The CDR3 length is 15 residues. Trimming shortened V by 6 bases and J by 3 bases, and 17 bases separated the two germline ends. CDR3 DNA sequence: TGTGCCATCAGCGTACTGGAGGGCGGTGACTATGGCTACACCTTC. Protein: CAISVLEGGDYGYTF.

CDR3 residues: CASSSPGSGKINEQFF. For the CDR3, the DNA is TGTGCCAGCAGTTCCCCGGGTAGCGGGAAGATTAATGAGCAGTTCTTC. The V call is TRBV28, the J call TRBJ2-1; 8 bases are a match to TRBD2. Germline V gene lookup returns CDR1 MDHEN and CDR2 SYDVKM. This CDR3 has 16 residues. V lost 4 bases and J lost 7; bases outside the gene matches: 12. The full variable domain, rest sourced from reference TRBV28 and TRBJ2-1, is DVKVTQSSRYLVKRTGEKVFLECVQDMDHENMFWYRQDPGLGLRLIYFSYDVKMKEKGDIPEGYSVSREKKERFSLILESASTNQTSMYLCASSSPGSGKINEQFFGPGTRLTVL.